Presented here are 2 T cell receptor beta chains from one specimen sequenced in a study of shared clonotypes between healthy human individuals (dated by TCRdb to the early 2020s). Library generation was performed with the immunoSEQ multiplex PCR assay. In its TCRdb copy, this immuneACCESS table keeps in-frame sequences only and misses some clones. Where compared with another copy, unresolved V genes explain less than half of these, and the others have no known cause. The sample table records about 580,000 clones; roughly 98% of these occur just once. The ten largest clones represent 0.3% of the sample. CD8 naive samples consisted of CD45RO-negative cells that were positively selected for CCR7, yielding a CD45RA+CCR7+ population without TemRA cells. Sequencing was done on a sample of naive CD8+ T cells sorted from blood. This specimen's cell subset or site label, interpreted: CD45RA+CCR7+. Receptors originate from a man aged 30 to 39 in good health.

The gene calls are TRBV6-1 and TRBJ2-7; 9 nucleotides align to TRBD1. This CDR3 is 17 amino acids long. V shed 4 bases and J 3 bases; nucleotides not matched to a gene: 13. The germline CDR1 and CDR2 sequences are MNHNS and SASEGT. The CDR3 sequence is CASSAPDSGTGFYEQYF. CDR3 bases: TGTGCCAGCAGTGCCCCTGATTCCGGGACAGGGTTCTACGAGCAGTACTTC.

This clone has only one observation. The rearrangement joins TRBV4-1 to TRBJ2-2; the D gene is possibly TRBD1 (5 bases). The length of the CDR3 is 12 residues. Germline lookup yields CDR1 MGHRA and CDR2 YSYEKL. V was trimmed by 0 bases and J by 10 bases, leaving 6 bases between them. The CDR3 DNA is TGCGCCAGCAGCCAAGATGGACAGGAGCTGTTTTTT. The encoded protein is CASSQDGQELFF.